This T cell receptor (beta chain) emerged from a study of blood T cells in healthy people across ages. V lost 1 base, J lost 2 bases, and 12 bases lay in between. Germline values: CDR1 SGHTA, CDR2 FQGNSA. The length of the CDR3 is 15 residues. This clonotype was recorded at least ten times. A J-beta primer mix and a sample-barcoded 5' primer were used in a second PCR of roughly 6 to 12 cycles. TCRdb re-called the 5' RACE reads with MiXCR, one entry per CDR3 protein. The sample comprises around 1,500,000 distinct CDR3 sequences, 25% to 30% of which are singletons, and 7% to 9% rests with the top ten. The sequenced material came from blood. The receptor was derived from a woman between 25 and 40 years old in good health. J is TRBJ2-7 and V is TRBV7-2; D possibly corresponds to TRBD2 (6 bases). Written as DNA, the CDR3 is TGTGCCAGCAGCTTAGGCGGGATAGGGGCCTACGAGCAGTACTTC. It encodes CASSLGGIGAYEQYF.